This T cell receptor beta chain originates from a study of glioma-infiltrating T cells after dendritic cell vaccination. Study summary: Patients had newly diagnosed or recurrent glioblastoma and received dendritic cell vaccines. The vaccine used monocyte-derived dendritic cells pulsed overnight with autologous tumor lysate.

Patients had residual fresh-frozen tumor tissue and more than two years of survival data. CDR3 size: 14 residues. Germline V gives CDR1 SGHNT, CDR2 YYREEE (reference sequence). V was cut by 4 bases and J by 5 bases, with 13 bases left in between. Here immunoSEQ multiplex PCR was the method, and the copy in TCRdb shows in-frame clones only, minus some. The table has 55,000 to 75,000 clones, 65% to 90% seen once. J is TRBJ2-1 and V is TRBV5-4; D may be TRBD1 (5 bases). The sequence was obtained from a human donor with glioblastoma. The specimen comprised blood, sampled before dendritic cell vaccination. The CDR3 here is CASSNQGFDNEQFF. For the CDR3, the DNA is TGTGCCAGCAGCAACCAGGGTTTTGACAATGAGCAGTTCTTC.